One T cell receptor beta chain is described in this entry. Its antigen specificity is not known. Base qualities are not recorded, but no much larger clone differs from it by a single base. At one collaborating source in Seattle, patients were enrolled during active infection and were followed longitudinally through the course of disease. Collaborating institutions collected whole blood in K2EDTA tubes following their own protocols. For TCRbeta analysis, collaborators shipped samples in one of three forms: frozen whole blood, isolated PBMCs, or DNA extracted from either of those sample types. V is cut back by 5 bases and J by 6 bases, with 6 bases in the junction unmatched. There are 13 amino acids in the CDR3, from cysteine to phenylalanine inclusive. Just CDR3 DNA is preserved here, 39 bases in frame from base 1. For CDR1 and CDR2, the germline V gene lists SGHTA and FQGTGA. The sample belongs to a study of blood T cell repertoires in COVID-19 (dated by TCRdb to the early 2020s). Study-level background: Samples from collaborators originated in the United States, Italy and Spain and spanned both the acute and convalescent phases of COVID-19. The prospective study material was composed of cDNA or gDNA derived from T cells, B-cell-depleted T cells, or PBMCs. The samples were drawn from two sources: the first 160 participants of the ongoing ImmuneRACE study, and 1,000 to 1,500 subjects contributed by 6 global collaborators. Where available, HLA class I and class II types were taken from metadata supplied by the sample provider and were not determined by assay-based typing. Subjects who had been exposed to COVID-19, were actively infected with it, or had recovered from it provided the deeply sampled blood TCRbeta repertoires that made up the dataset. A freely available public database, intended as a resource for researchers studying the immune response to SARS-CoV-2, is where the repertoires were released. Nearly every sample came with metadata listing a de-identified subject ID, COVID-19 status, age in years and sex.

Broad study findings and their caveats: How much clinical and demographic metadata was included differed by source and by participant, and the metadata was provided uncurated.

TCRbeta CDR3 regions were amplified from genomic DNA by means of the immunoSEQ Assay, a bias-controlled multiplex PCR. The authors' analysis ran thus. Nucleated cell counts per sample were estimated from amplification of reference gene primers within the assay. Sequence reads were collapsed and filtered to measure the absolute abundance of every unique TCRbeta CDR3 rearrangement. For each sample, productive Simpson clonality was calculated as the square root of Simpson's diversity index over productive rearrangements. TCRdb provides this immuneACCESS table in a form limited to in-frame rearrangements. Some clones are lacking; in checked studies, under half of them reflect an unresolved V gene, and why the rest are absent is not known. The V and J calls and clone size were taken over from that table, and D and trimming were inferred from the DNA. This sample gives approximately 160,000 clones in total; around 84% of them show up just once. The ten most abundant clones make up 7% to 10% of the sample.

The sequenced material came from peripheral blood. The sequence was obtained from a woman aged 60 to 75 with COVID-19, enrolled during active disease. Recombination joined TRBV7-3 with TRBJ1-1; 7 bases in the junction line up with TRBD1. The CDR3 protein sequence reads: CASSRQGAAEAFF. At the DNA level, the sequence is TGTGCCAGCAGCAGACAGGGAGCGGCTGAAGCTTTCTTT.